The 29 T cell receptor beta chains below all came from one sample that was sequenced in a study of blood T cell repertoires in COVID-19. The data were produced by immunoSEQ multiplex PCR, yet TCRdb's version contains in-frame clones alone and is incomplete. The table includes approximately 260,000 clones, 80% to 90% detected once. What was sequenced was peripheral blood. These receptors all stem from a woman in her sixties or seventies with COVID-19, enrolled during active disease.

The CDR3 DNA is TGTGCCAGTAGCCCGGGTCTATCTGGAAACACCATATATTTT. This encodes CASSPGLSGNTIYF. The chain couples TRBV19 to TRBJ1-3; unclear D gene. This CDR3 spans 14 amino acids. V lost 6 bases, J lost 1 base, and 10 bases lay in between. Germline CDR1 LNHDA, CDR2 SQIVND (reference sequence). The whole variable domain, filled in from reference TRBV19 and TRBJ1-3, reads DGGITQSPKYLFRKEGQNVTLSCEQNLNHDAMYWYRQDPGQGLRLIYYSQIVNDFQKGDIAEGYSVSREKKESFPLTVTSAQKNPTAFYLCASSPGLSGNTIYFGEGSWLTVV.

The rearrangement links TRBV24-1 to TRBJ2-5; D perhaps matches TRBD2 (6 bases). Looked up from germline, CDR1 is KGHDR and CDR2 is SFDVKD. Trimming cost V 6 bases and J 3 bases, with 13 bases left between them. This CDR3 is 14 amino acids long. As DNA, the CDR3 is TGTGCCACCAGTCCAGCGGGTTTGAAAGAGACCCAGTACTTC. As protein: CATSPAGLKETQYF.

Comment on this clone: This same CDR3 is encoded by further DNA sequences in the sample. The chain uses TRBV18 and TRBJ2-3; 11 bases agree with TRBD2. This CDR3 is built from 15 residues. Germline V gives CDR1 KGHSH, CDR2 LQKENI. V shed 4 bases and J 0 bases; nucleotides not matched to a gene: 0. The CDR3 loop reads CASSRTSGSTDTQYF. CDR3 DNA sequence: TGTGCCAGCTCACGGACTAGCGGGAGCACAGATACGCAGTATTTT. Filled out from reference TRBV18 and TRBJ2-3, the complete variable domain reads NAGVMQNPRHLVRRRGQEARLRCSPMKGHSHVYWYRQLPEEGLKFMVYLQKENIIDESGMPKERFSAEFPKEGPSILRIQQVVRGDSAAYFCASSRTSGSTDTQYFGPGTRLTVL.

This sequence joins TRBV11-3 and TRBJ2-7; TRBD1 matches at 8 bases. Germline CDR1 reads SGHNT; CDR2 reads YENEEA. The CDR3 is 12 amino acids. Trimming took 6 bases from V and 6 from J; bases not matched to a gene: 4. This CDR3 is CASSGQGIEQYF. CDR3 coding DNA: TGTGCCAGCAGTGGACAGGGTATCGAGCAGTACTTC.

The chain has TRBV19 and TRBJ2-1; D is undetermined. CDR3 length: 11 amino acids. Trimming removed 10 bases at V and 4 bases at J, with 8 bases between. Germline CDR1 LNHDA, CDR2 SQIVND (reference sequence). The CDR3 region is CATTQYNEQFF. For the CDR3, the DNA is TGTGCCACCACCCAGTACAATGAGCAGTTCTTC.

With regard to this clone: This same CDR3 is encoded by further DNA sequences in the sample. The chain uses TRBV30 and TRBJ1-4; no firm D call. The CDR3 consists of 11 residues. Germline V gene lookup returns CDR1 GTSNPN and CDR2 SVGIG (reference sequence). Trimming removed 2 bases from V and 7 bases from J, with 5 bases in between. The DNA of the CDR3 is TGTGCCTGGAGTCGGGGTGAAAAACTGTTTTTT. Translated, it gives CAWSRGEKLFF.

V and J are TRBV7-3 and TRBJ2-1; 9 bases agree with TRBD2. Germline CDR1 reads SGHTA; CDR2 reads FQGTGA. The CDR3 covers 16 residues. With 5 bases clipped from V and 8 bases from J, the junction kept 13 bases outside the gene matches. This CDR3 is CASSPGGVAGVHEQFF. The CDR3 DNA sequence: TGTGCCAGCAGCCCCGGGGGAGTAGCGGGAGTCCATGAGCAGTTCTTC.

This clone was seen once. The chain links TRBV11-3 to TRBJ2-5; D possibly corresponds to TRBD1 (6 bases). Per the germline V gene, CDR1 is SGHNT and CDR2 is YENEEA. The V end lost 4 bases, the J end lost 7 bases, and 19 bases lay between the germline ends. This CDR3 spans 15 amino acids. The CDR3 here is CASSSTNLAGATQYF. The CDR3 nucleotides are TGTGCCAGCAGCTCTACCAATCTAGCAGGGGCGACCCAGTACTTC. Based on the CDR3 plus reference TRBV11-3 and TRBJ2-5, the full variable domain is EAGVVQSPRYKIIEKKQPVAFWCNPISGHNTLYWYLQNLGQGPELLIRYENEEAVDDSQLPKDRFSAERLKGVDSTLKIQPAELGDSAVYLCASSSTNLAGATQYFGPGTRLLVL.

The chain couples TRBV7-3 to TRBJ1-2, with 7 nucleotides matching TRBD1. The V gene's germline CDR1 is SGHTA and CDR2 FQGTGA. Germline trimming cut 5 bases from V and 8 bases from J; bases unmatched to any gene: 8. The CDR3 sequence is 13 residues long. The CDR3 loop is CASSTRQGEGYTF. The CDR3 bases are TGTGCCAGCAGCACCCGACAGGGTGAAGGCTACACCTTC.

The chain carries TRBV6-1 and TRBJ1-1, with a tentative D call TRBD1 (5 bases). The CDR3 covers 15 residues. The V end was cut by 1 base, the J end by 4 bases, with 13 bases between. Germline-derived CDR1 and CDR2 are MNHNS and SASEGT. The DNA of the CDR3 is TGTGCCAGCAGTGAAGGCGCAGGGTTGCCCACTGAAGCTTTCTTT. This sequence encodes CASSEGAGLPTEAFF.

The CDR3 DNA reads TGTGCCTGGGGGCCGGGGAACTCCTACGAGCAGTACTTC. Its translation: CAWGPGNSYEQYF. This sequence joins TRBV30 and TRBJ2-7; a possible D gene is TRBD2 (5 bases). Trimming removed 5 bases at V and 0 bases at J, with 11 bases between. Germline assignment: CDR1 GTSNPN and CDR2 SVGIG (reference sequence). The CDR3 is made up of 13 amino acids.

The CDR3 coding sequence is TGCGCCAGCAGCTTGGGACAGAAAATAGATACGCAGTATTTT. Translating gives CASSLGQKIDTQYF. This sequence joins TRBV5-1 and TRBJ2-3, with D possibly matching TRBD1 (5 bases). This CDR3 has 14 residues. The V end was cut by 0 bases, the J end by 5 bases, with 10 bases between. CDR1 and CDR2 (germline): SGHRS, YFSETQ.

This clone turned up a few times. The chain couples TRBV19 to TRBJ2-1, with D possibly being TRBD2 (6 bases). This CDR3 has 15 amino acids. Germline V CDR1 and CDR2: LNHDA, SQIVND (reference sequence). Trimming pared 9 bases from V and 0 bases from J, leaving 15 bases between. The CDR3 is CASRQRTNSYNEQFF. CDR3 nucleotide sequence: TGTGCCAGCCGCCAGCGGACTAACTCCTACAATGAGCAGTTCTTC.

The rearrangement links TRBV11-3 to TRBJ1-4; D not resolved. The V and J ends lost 5 bases and 1 base respectively, with 8 bases between them. The CDR3 length is 14 residues. CDR1 and CDR2 from the germline V gene are SGHNT and YENEEA. The CDR3 sequence is CASSRGGTNEKLFF. As DNA, the CDR3 is TGTGCCAGCAGCCGAGGAGGAACTAATGAAAAACTGTTTTTT.

The rearrangement joins TRBV6-5 to TRBJ2-5, with D possibly matching TRBD2 (5 bases). The CDR3 is 13 amino acids. Germline V gene sequence: CDR1 MNHEY, CDR2 SVGAGI. The V end lost 3 bases, the J end lost 7 bases, and 12 bases lay between the germline ends. This CDR3 reads CASSYSVGTTQYF. In DNA, the CDR3 is TGTGCCAGCAGTTATAGCGTGGGCACGACCCAGTACTTC.

This chain connects TRBV18 to TRBJ1-3, with no clear D. Trimming cost V 3 bases and J 0 bases, with 12 bases left between them. The CDR3 has 16 residues. Germline CDR1 is KGHSH and CDR2 is LQKENI. The CDR3 region has the DNA TGTGCCAGCTCACCCACCCTATACGACTCTGGAAACACCATATATTTT. It translates to CASSPTLYDSGNTIYF. Variable domain in full (rest from reference TRBV18 and TRBJ1-3): NAGVMQNPRHLVRRRGQEARLRCSPMKGHSHVYWYRQLPEEGLKFMVYLQKENIIDESGMPKERFSAEFPKEGPSILRIQQVVRGDSAAYFCASSPTLYDSGNTIYFGEGSWLTVV.

This rearrangement joins TRBV30 to TRBJ1-2; 9 bases are a match to TRBD1. V lost 2 bases, J lost 5 bases, and 6 bases stayed unmatched. CDR1 and CDR2 from the germline V gene are GTSNPN and SVGIG (reference sequence). The CDR3 is 14 amino acids. As DNA, the CDR3 is TGTGCCTGGAGTAACGGACAGGGGCAGTATGGCTACACCTTC. This sequence encodes CAWSNGQGQYGYTF. Together with reference TRBV30 and TRBJ1-2, the CDR3 gives the full variable domain: SQTIHQWPATLVQPVGSPLSLECTVEGTSNPNLYWYRQAAGRGLQLLFYSVGIGQISSEVPQNLSASRPQDRQFILSSKKLLLSDSGFYLCAWSNGQGQYGYTFGSGTRLTVV.

The V gene is TRBV6-5, the J gene TRBJ2-2; the match to TRBD1 covers 10 bases. Germline CDR1 is MNHEY and CDR2 is SVGAGI. The CDR3 covers 15 residues. Losses at the gene ends were 4 bases for V and 6 bases for J; bases not matched to a gene: 5. The CDR3 bases are TGTGCCAGCAGTTCGGACAGGGGGGGCCCCGGGGAGCTGTTTTTT. Its protein is CASSSDRGGPGELFF.

The V gene is TRBV6-1, the J gene TRBJ2-7, with TRBD1 matching 10 bases. Trimming took 4 bases from V and 5 from J; bases not matched to a gene: 14. In germline, CDR1 is MNHNS, CDR2 SASEGT. This CDR3 region has 17 residues. The CDR3 DNA is TGTGCCAGCAGTGGACCCCCGTGGGACAGGGGCTCTAACGAGCAGTACTTC. This codes for CASSGPPWDRGSNEQYF.

The V call is TRBV12-3 or TRBV12-4, the J call TRBJ2-7, with unresolved D. The CDR3 sequence is 13 residues long. Between the trimmed V and J ends, which lost 3 bases and 3 bases, there was a span of 9 bases. The chain's CDR3 is CASSFGSGYEQYF. CDR3 in DNA: TGTGCCAGCAGTTTTGGGTCAGGCTACGAGCAGTACTTC.

The chain uses TRBV24-1 and TRBJ2-5, with 9 bases aligning to TRBD2. The length of the CDR3 is 15 residues. Trimming took 5 bases from V and 1 from J; bases not matched to a gene: 4. Germline CDR1 and CDR2: KGHDR and SFDVKD. The CDR3 DNA is TGTGCCACCAGTGCGCGACTAGCGGCCCAAGAGACCCAGTACTTC. The encoded protein is CATSARLAAQETQYF.

V usage is TRBV19 and J usage is TRBJ2-3, with TRBD2 identical over 14 bases. In germline, CDR1 is LNHDA, CDR2 SQIVND (reference sequence). Losses at the gene ends were 5 bases for V and 2 bases for J; bases not matched to a gene: 9. The CDR3 sequence is 18 residues long. As DNA, the CDR3 is TGTGCCAGTAGTCGGGGACTAGCGGGAGACCGATTCACAGATACGCAGTATTTT. Amino acid sequence: CASSRGLAGDRFTDTQYF.

The chain is built from TRBV18 and TRBJ1-5; the match to TRBD1 covers 9 bases. Losses at the gene ends were 2 bases for V and 9 bases for J; bases not matched to a gene: 8. This CDR3 spans 15 amino acids. Germline CDR1 is KGHSH and CDR2 is LQKENI. The CDR3 protein is CASSPETGGQGPQHF. The CDR3 nucleotides are TGTGCCAGCTCACCAGAGACAGGGGGGCAGGGGCCCCAGCATTTT.

This clone was counted a single time. The genes are TRBV9 and TRBJ2-2; TRBD2 matches 8 bases. CDR1 and CDR2 (germline): SGDLS, YYNGEE. The junction had 1 base not matched to a gene; V was cut back by 5 bases and J by 1 base. This CDR3 is built from 14 residues. The CDR3 here is CASRLAENTGELFF. CDR3 coding DNA: TGTGCCAGCAGACTAGCGGAGAACACCGGGGAGCTGTTTTTT.

This chain links TRBV6-5 with TRBJ1-5, with D perhaps TRBD1 (6 bases). The germline V gene has CDR1 MNHEY and CDR2 SVGAGI. Between the trimmed V and J ends, which lost 5 bases and 5 bases, there was a span of 10 bases. This CDR3 has 13 residues. CDR3 sequence (DNA): TGTGCCAGCAGTAGACAGGAAGATCAGCCCCAGCATTTT. Protein: CASSRQEDQPQHF.

This clone came up many times. The chain is built from TRBV19 and TRBJ1-1; a weak D match, TRBD1 (6 bases). Germline CDR1 and CDR2: LNHDA and SQIVND (reference sequence). The CDR3 is made up of 17 amino acids. V shed 4 bases and J shed 7 bases, with 25 bases lying between them. CDR3 region: CASSKVLTGFGRGEAFF. In nucleotides, the CDR3 is TGTGCCAGTAGTAAGGTCCTTACAGGGTTCGGTCGAGGTGAAGCTTTCTTT.

The gene calls are TRBV7-9 and TRBJ1-2; D perhaps matches TRBD1 (6 bases). V lost 3 bases and J 2 bases, leaving 10 bases between the germline ends. CDR1 and CDR2 (germline): SEHNR, FQNEAQ (reference sequence). CDR3 length equals 14 residues. This CDR3 reads CASSFLGQNYGYTF. CDR3 bases: TGTGCCAGCAGCTTCCTCGGACAGAACTATGGCTACACCTTC.

The V gene is TRBV6-2 or TRBV6-3, the J gene TRBJ2-1; 8 nucleotides match TRBD2. The germline CDR1 and CDR2 sequences are MNHEY and SVGEGT. The trim removed 0 bases at V and 0 bases at J, leaving 7 bases unmatched. This CDR3 has 18 amino acids. The CDR3 region has the DNA TGTGCCAGCAGTTACTCGTCTCTAGCGGGCCACTCCTACAATGAGCAGTTCTTC. Translated, it gives CASSYSSLAGHSYNEQFF.

This chain links TRBV24-1 with TRBJ2-5; possibly TRBD1 for D (6 bases). The CDR3 loop spans 15 amino acids. Trimming removed 1 base from V and 5 bases from J, with 13 bases in between. From germline, CDR1 is KGHDR and CDR2 SFDVKD. CDR3: CATSDLGGSRETQYF. CDR3 nucleotide sequence: TGTGCCACCAGTGATTTAGGGGGATCCAGGGAGACCCAGTACTTC.